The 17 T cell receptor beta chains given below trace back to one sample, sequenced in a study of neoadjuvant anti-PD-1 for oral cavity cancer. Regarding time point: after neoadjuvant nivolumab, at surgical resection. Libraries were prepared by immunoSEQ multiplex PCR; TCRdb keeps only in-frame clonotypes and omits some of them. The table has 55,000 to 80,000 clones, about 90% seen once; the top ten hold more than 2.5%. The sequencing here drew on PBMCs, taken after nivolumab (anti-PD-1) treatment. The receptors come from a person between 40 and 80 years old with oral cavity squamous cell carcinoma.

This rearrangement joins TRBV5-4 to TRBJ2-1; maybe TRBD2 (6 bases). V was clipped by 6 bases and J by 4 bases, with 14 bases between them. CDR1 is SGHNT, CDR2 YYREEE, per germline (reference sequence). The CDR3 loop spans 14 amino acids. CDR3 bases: TGTGCCAGCACCGCCCGCGGGGCATACAATGAGCAGTTCTTC. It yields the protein CASTARGAYNEQFF.

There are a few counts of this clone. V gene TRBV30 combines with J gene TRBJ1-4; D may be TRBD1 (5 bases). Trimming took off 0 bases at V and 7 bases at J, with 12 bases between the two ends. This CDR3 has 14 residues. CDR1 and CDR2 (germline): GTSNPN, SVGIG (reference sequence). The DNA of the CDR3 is TGTGCCTGGAGTGTCCCCGGGACGGGTGAAAAACTGTTTTTT. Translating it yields CAWSVPGTGEKLFF.

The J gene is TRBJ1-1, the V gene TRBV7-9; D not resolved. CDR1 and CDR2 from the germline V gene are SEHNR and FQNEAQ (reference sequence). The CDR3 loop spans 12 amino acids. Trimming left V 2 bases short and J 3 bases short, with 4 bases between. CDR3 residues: CASSLSYTEAFF. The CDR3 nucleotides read TGTGCCAGCAGCTTAAGTTACACTGAAGCTTTCTTT.

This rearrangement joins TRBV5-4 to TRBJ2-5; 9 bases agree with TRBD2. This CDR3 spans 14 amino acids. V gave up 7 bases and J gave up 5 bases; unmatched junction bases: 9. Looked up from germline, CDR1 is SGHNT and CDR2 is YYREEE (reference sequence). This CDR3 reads CASRGSGSWETQYF. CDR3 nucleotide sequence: TGTGCCAGCCGGGGTAGCGGGAGTTGGGAGACCCAGTACTTC.

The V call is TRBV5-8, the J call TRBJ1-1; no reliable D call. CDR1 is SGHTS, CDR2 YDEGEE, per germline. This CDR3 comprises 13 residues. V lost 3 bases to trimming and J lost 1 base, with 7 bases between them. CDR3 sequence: CASSSLTNTEAFF. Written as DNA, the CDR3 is TGTGCCAGCAGCTCCCTCACGAACACTGAAGCTTTCTTT.

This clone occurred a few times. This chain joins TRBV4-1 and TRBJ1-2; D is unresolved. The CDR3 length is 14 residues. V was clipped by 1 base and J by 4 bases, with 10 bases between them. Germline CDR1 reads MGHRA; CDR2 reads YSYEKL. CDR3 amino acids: CASSQGALSYGYTF. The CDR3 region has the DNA TGCGCCAGCAGCCAAGGGGCTCTTTCCTATGGCTACACCTTC.

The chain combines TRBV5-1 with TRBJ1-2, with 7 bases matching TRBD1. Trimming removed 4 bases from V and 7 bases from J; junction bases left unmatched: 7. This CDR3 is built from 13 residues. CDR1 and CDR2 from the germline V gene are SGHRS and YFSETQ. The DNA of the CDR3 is TGCGCCAGCAGCACCCAACAGGGGTCTGGCTACACCTTC. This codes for CASSTQQGSGYTF.

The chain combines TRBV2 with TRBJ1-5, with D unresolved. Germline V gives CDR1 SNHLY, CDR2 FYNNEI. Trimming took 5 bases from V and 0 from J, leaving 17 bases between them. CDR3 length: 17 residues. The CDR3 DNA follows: TGTGCCAGCAGTAACCGACAAGGGTTTTATAGCAATCAGCCCCAGCATTTT. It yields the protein CASSNRQGFYSNQPQHF.

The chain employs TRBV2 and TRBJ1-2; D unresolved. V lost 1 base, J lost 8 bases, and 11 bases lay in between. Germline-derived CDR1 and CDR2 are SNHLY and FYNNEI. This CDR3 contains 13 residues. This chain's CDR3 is CASSEEYLSGYTF. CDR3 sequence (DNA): TGTGCCAGCAGTGAAGAGTATCTAAGCGGCTACACCTTC.

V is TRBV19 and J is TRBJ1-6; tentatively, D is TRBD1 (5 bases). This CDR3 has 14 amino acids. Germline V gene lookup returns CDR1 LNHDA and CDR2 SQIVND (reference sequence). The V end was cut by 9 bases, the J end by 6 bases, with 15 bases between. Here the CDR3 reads CASNPGTPNSPLHF. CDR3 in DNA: TGTGCCAGCAACCCAGGGACCCCTAATTCACCCCTCCACTTT.

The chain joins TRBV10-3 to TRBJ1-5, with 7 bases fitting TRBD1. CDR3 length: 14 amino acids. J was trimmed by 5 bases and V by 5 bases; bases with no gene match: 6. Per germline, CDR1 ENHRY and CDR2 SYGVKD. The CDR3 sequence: CAISPRQGDQPQHF. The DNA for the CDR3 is TGTGCCATCAGTCCTAGACAGGGCGATCAGCCCCAGCATTTT.

The CDR3 DNA sequence: TGTGCCAGCAGCGGCCGGGACGGCCCCGAAAAACTGTTTTTT. Encoded protein: CASSGRDGPEKLFF. The chain has TRBV7-9 and TRBJ1-4; weak D call: TRBD1 (5 bases). Trimming stripped 5 bases from V and 8 bases from J, with 15 bases between. The CDR3 is 14 residues long. CDR1 and CDR2 (germline): SEHNR, FQNEAQ (reference sequence).

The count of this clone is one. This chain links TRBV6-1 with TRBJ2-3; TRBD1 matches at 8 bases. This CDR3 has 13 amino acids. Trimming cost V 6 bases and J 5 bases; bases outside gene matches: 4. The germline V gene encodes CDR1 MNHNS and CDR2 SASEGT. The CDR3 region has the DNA TGTGCCAGCAGGGGGACAGGAAGAGATACGCAGTATTTT. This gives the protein CASRGTGRDTQYF.

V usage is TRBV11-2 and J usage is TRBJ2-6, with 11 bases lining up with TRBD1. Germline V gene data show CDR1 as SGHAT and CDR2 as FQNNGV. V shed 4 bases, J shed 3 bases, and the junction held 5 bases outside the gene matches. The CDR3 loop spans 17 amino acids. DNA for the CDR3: TGTGCCAGCAGCTACGGACAGGGGGCATATGGGGCCAACGTCCTGACTTTC. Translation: CASSYGQGAYGANVLTF.

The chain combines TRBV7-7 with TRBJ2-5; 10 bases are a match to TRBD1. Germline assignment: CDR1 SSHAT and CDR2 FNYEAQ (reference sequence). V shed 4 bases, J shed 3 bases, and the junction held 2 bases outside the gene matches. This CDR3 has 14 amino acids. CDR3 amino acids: CASSSGTGEETQYF. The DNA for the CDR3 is TGTGCCAGCAGCTCCGGGACAGGGGAAGAGACCCAGTACTTC.

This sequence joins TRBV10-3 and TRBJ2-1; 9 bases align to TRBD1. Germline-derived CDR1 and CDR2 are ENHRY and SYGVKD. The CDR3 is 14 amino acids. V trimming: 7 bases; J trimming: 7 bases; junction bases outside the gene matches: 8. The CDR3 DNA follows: TGTGCCATCAAAATGGGACAGGGACAGAATGAGCAGTTCTTC. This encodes CAIKMGQGQNEQFF.

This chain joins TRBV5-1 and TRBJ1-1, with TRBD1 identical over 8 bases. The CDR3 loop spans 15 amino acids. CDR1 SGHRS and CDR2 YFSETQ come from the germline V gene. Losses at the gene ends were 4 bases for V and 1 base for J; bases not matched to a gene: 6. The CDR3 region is CASSPDGQGNTEAFF. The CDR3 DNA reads TGCGCCAGCAGCCCGGATGGACAGGGGAACACTGAAGCTTTCTTT.